One and the same sample provided the 21 T cell receptor beta chains below, sequenced in a study of shared clonotypes between healthy human individuals. CD45RO-negative, CCR7-positively selected cells formed the naive CD8 fraction, excluding terminally differentiated effector memory CD45RA+ cells. TCRdb's copy holds only in-frame clones and misses some; the assay was immunoSEQ multiplex PCR. The sample carries around 1.9 million clones, around 95% recorded once. Specimen: naive CD8+ T cells from PBMCs. The receptors originated from a man between 18 and 35 years old in good health. Some clones in this sample may be carry-over from other donors' samples.

The chain recombines TRBV2 with TRBJ2-7; D is perhaps TRBD2 (6 bases). Germline-derived CDR1 and CDR2 are SNHLY and FYNNEI. CDR3 size: 15 residues. V lost 2 bases to trimming and J lost 0 bases, with 11 bases between them. CDR3 bases: TGTGCCAGCAGTGAAATGCTAGCGAGCTCCTACGAGCAGTACTTC. Its protein product is CASSEMLASSYEQYF.

The chain couples TRBV11-1 to TRBJ2-1; D is possibly TRBD2 (5 bases). The V gene lost 4 bases and the J gene lost 8 bases, with 6 bases spanning the gap. Germline V gene sequence: CDR1 SGHAT, CDR2 FQDESV (reference sequence). This CDR3 region has 11 residues. The CDR3 reads CASSSDYEQFF. The CDR3 nucleotides read TGTGCCAGCAGCTCGGACTATGAGCAGTTCTTC.

V and J are TRBV28 and TRBJ2-3; D tentatively fits TRBD1 or TRBD2 (6 bases each). CDR3 length: 15 residues. Germline CDR1 MDHEN, CDR2 SYDVKM. V shed 6 bases and J shed 4 bases, with 17 bases lying between them. The DNA of the CDR3 is TGTGCCAGCAGAAATCCCATGGGGGGCGCAGATACGCAGTATTTT. Its translation: CASRNPMGGADTQYF.

The chain joins TRBV28 to TRBJ1-1; D gene unclear. The germline V gene encodes CDR1 MDHEN and CDR2 SYDVKM. V was clipped by 2 bases and J by 8 bases, with 9 bases between them. The CDR3 length is 12 residues. The CDR3 sequence is CASSLIREEAFF. The CDR3 coding sequence is TGTGCCAGCAGTTTAATAAGAGAAGAAGCTTTCTTT.

The genes are TRBV25-1 and TRBJ1-3; D might be TRBD1 (6 bases). The V gene lost 6 bases and the J gene lost 2 bases, with 8 bases spanning the gap. This CDR3 has 13 amino acids. CDR1 is MGHDK and CDR2 is SYGVNS in the germline V gene. This CDR3 reads CASRGGAGNTIYF. Here the CDR3 DNA reads TGTGCCAGCAGAGGGGGGGCTGGAAACACCATATATTTT.

J is TRBJ2-7 and V is TRBV11-1; D is unclear. The CDR3 covers 13 residues. V shed 1 base and J shed 4 bases, with 8 bases lying between them. The germline CDR1 and CDR2 sequences are SGHAT and FQDESV (reference sequence). CDR3 residues: CASSLGLPYEQYF. In DNA form, the CDR3 reads TGTGCCAGCAGCTTAGGGCTCCCATACGAGCAGTACTTC.

The rearrangement links TRBV7-6 to TRBJ2-1, with unresolved D. CDR3 length: 12 amino acids. The germline V gene encodes CDR1 SGHVS and CDR2 FNYEAQ. Trimming cost V 8 bases and J 9 bases, with 14 bases left between them. The DNA of the CDR3 is TGTGCCAGCGGATCGCCTCTAACTGAGCAGTTCTTC. Translating it yields CASGSPLTEQFF.

The chain couples TRBV4-1 to TRBJ1-2, with TRBD1 identical over 8 bases. The CDR3 is 15 amino acids. The V gene's germline CDR1 is MGHRA and CDR2 YSYEKL. Trimming at V came to 8 bases and at J to 8 bases, leaving 16 bases not matched to a gene. The CDR3 DNA reads TGCGCCAGCCGAGAGGGACCCACAGGGGGAGGAGGCTACACCTTC. Translation gives CASREGPTGGGGYTF.

V and J are TRBV7-6 and TRBJ2-7; maybe TRBD1 (5 bases). The length of the CDR3 is 13 residues. V dropped 3 bases and J dropped 5 bases, with 11 bases sitting between them. From germline, CDR1 is SGHVS and CDR2 FNYEAQ. CDR3 sequence (DNA): TGTGCCAGCAGCTTCCTGAAGGGGCACGAGCAGTACTTC. Its translation: CASSFLKGHEQYF. Full variable domain (missing parts from reference TRBV7-6 and TRBJ2-7): GAGVSQSPRYKVTKRGQDVALRCDPISGHVSLYWYRQALGQGPEFLTYFNYEAQQDKSGLPNDRFSAERPEGSISTLTIQRTEQRDSAMYRCASSFLKGHEQYFGPGTRLTVT.

V and J are TRBV5-6 and TRBJ1-6, with 7 bases aligning to TRBD1. With V trimmed by 2 bases and J by 10 bases, 6 bases remained unmatched. The CDR3 spans 14 residues. Germline CDR1 is SGHDT and CDR2 is YYEEEE. CDR3 DNA sequence: TGTGCCAGCAGCTTCGGCAGGGGGGTCTCACCCCTCCACTTT. This codes for CASSFGRGVSPLHF.

The chain couples TRBV15 to TRBJ2-7; no firm D call. The CDR3 covers 14 residues. Germline lookup yields CDR1 LNHNV and CDR2 YYDKDF (reference sequence). Trimming stripped 1 base from V and 2 bases from J, with 9 bases between. DNA for the CDR3: TGTGCCACCAGCAGAGCCAGGCCTACCTACGAGCAGTACTTC. This translates into CATSRARPTYEQYF.

The CDR3 reads CASSLAASISYEQYF. In nucleotides, the CDR3 is TGTGCCAGCAGCTTAGCGGCCTCTATCTCCTACGAGCAGTACTTC. The gene calls are TRBV7-2 and TRBJ2-7; D gene uncertain. V lost 0 bases and J 0 bases, leaving 9 bases between the germline ends. The CDR3 consists of 15 residues. Germline loops: CDR1 SGHTA, CDR2 FQGNSA.

This clone came up a few times. The same CDR3 can be traced to other DNA sequences in this sample. The chain recombines TRBV7-9 with TRBJ1-5; D remains unclear. The germline gives CDR1 SEHNR, CDR2 FQNEAQ (reference sequence). V lost 2 bases and J lost 0, with 5 bases in between. The CDR3 has 14 residues. The chain's CDR3 is CASSLWDSNQPQHF. The DNA of the CDR3 is TGTGCCAGCAGCTTATGGGATAGCAATCAGCCCCAGCATTTT.

This chain joins TRBV30 and TRBJ2-5; 14 bases line up with TRBD2. CDR3 length: 17 amino acids. Germline trimming cut 2 bases from V and 2 bases from J; bases unmatched to any gene: 7. Per germline, CDR1 GTSNPN and CDR2 SVGIG (reference sequence). Written as DNA, the CDR3 is TGTGCCTGGAGTCCAGCCGGGACTAGCGGGGGACAAGAGACCCAGTACTTC. Translated: CAWSPAGTSGGQETQYF.

This chain joins TRBV4-3 and TRBJ2-7; possibly TRBD2 for D (5 bases). Germline values: CDR1 LGHNA, CDR2 YSLEER. The V gene lost 1 base and the J gene lost 5 bases, with 15 bases spanning the gap. This CDR3 comprises 15 residues. CDR3 coding DNA: TGCGCCAGCAGCCAAGGGGTTACGGGAACTAACGAGCAGTACTTC. It translates to CASSQGVTGTNEQYF.

The V call is TRBV5-6, the J call TRBJ2-7, with TRBD2 matching 9 bases. From germline, CDR1 is SGHDT and CDR2 YYEEEE. The CDR3 runs to 16 residues. Unmatched junction bases numbered 12, after V lost 3 bases and J lost 5 bases. The CDR3 coding sequence is TGTGCCAGCAGCTCTGGCGTGGGGCTAGCGGGACACGAGCAGTACTTC. Amino acid sequence: CASSSGVGLAGHEQYF.

Remarks on this clone: Other nucleotide sequences in the sample specify the same CDR3. The V call is TRBV27, the J call TRBJ1-2; the D is unclear. Germline CDR1 and CDR2: MNHEY and SMNVEV (reference sequence). Trimming removed 0 bases at V and 4 bases at J, with 9 bases between. The CDR3 is 14 residues long. This CDR3 reads CASSLSGTLYGYTF. As DNA, the CDR3 is TGTGCCAGCAGTTTATCAGGTACCCTCTATGGCTACACCTTC.

J is TRBJ2-1 and V is TRBV6-5; TRBD1 matches 9 bases. Germline loops: CDR1 MNHEY, CDR2 SVGAGI. Trimming took 4 bases from V and 10 from J; bases not matched to a gene: 11. This CDR3 has 15 amino acids. For the CDR3, the DNA is TGTGCCAGCAGTTTCCCTCGGACAGGGGTAGGGGAGCAGTTCTTC. Amino acids: CASSFPRTGVGEQFF.

The rearrangement uses TRBV7-9 and TRBJ2-1; 7 nucleotides match TRBD2. V shed 6 bases, J shed 6 bases, and the junction held 8 bases outside the gene matches. The CDR3 is 14 amino acids. CDR1 SEHNR and CDR2 FQNEAQ come from the germline V gene (reference sequence). As DNA, the CDR3 is TGTGCCAGCAGGGAACGGGGGGAGGGCAATGAGCAGTTCTTC. It translates to CASRERGEGNEQFF.

V and J are TRBV28 and TRBJ2-5; 11 bases map to TRBD2. The germline V gene encodes CDR1 MDHEN and CDR2 SYDVKM. This CDR3 has 16 amino acids. V dropped 1 base and J dropped 4; count of bases not matched to a gene: 5. CDR3 region: CASSLSLAGVSETQYF. The CDR3 region has the DNA TGTGCCAGCAGTTTATCACTAGCGGGAGTGTCAGAGACCCAGTACTTC.

In this sample, this clone turned up once. The chain recombines TRBV27 with TRBJ2-7; 7 bases fit TRBD2. This CDR3 has 15 residues. The germline CDR1 and CDR2 sequences are MNHEY and SMNVEV (reference sequence). The J segment lost 3 bases and the V segment lost 5 bases, leaving 10 bases of the junction unmatched. CDR3 residues: CASSPPGLSFYEQYF. For the CDR3, the DNA is TGTGCCAGCAGTCCCCCGGGACTATCCTTCTACGAGCAGTACTTC.